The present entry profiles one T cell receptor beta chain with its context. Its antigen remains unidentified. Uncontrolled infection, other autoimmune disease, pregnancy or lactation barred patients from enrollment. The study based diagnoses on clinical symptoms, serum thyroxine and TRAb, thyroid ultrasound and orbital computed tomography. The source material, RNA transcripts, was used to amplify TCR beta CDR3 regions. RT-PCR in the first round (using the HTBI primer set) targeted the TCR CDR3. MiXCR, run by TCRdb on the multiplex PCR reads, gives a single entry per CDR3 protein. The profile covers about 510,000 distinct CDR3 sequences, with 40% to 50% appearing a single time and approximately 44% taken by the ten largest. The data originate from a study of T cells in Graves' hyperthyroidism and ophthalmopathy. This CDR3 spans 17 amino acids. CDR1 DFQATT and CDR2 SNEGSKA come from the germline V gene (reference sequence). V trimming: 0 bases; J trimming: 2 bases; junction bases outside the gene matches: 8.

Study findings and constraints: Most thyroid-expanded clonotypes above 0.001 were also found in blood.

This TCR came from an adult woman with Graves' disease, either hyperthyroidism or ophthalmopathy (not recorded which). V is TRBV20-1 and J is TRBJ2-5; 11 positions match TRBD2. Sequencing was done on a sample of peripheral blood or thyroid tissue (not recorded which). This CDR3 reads CSARDWRGTSGQETQYF. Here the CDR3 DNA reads TGCAGTGCTAGAGATTGGAGGGGGACTAGCGGTCAAGAGACCCAGTACTTC.